Listed below are T cell receptor beta chains from one sample, sequenced in a study of vaccination effects on CD4 cells after COVID-19. Generated by immunoSEQ multiplex PCR, the TCRdb table keeps only in-frame clones and is missing some. The sample yields roughly 52,000 clones, under 75% seen once. Their antigens remain unidentified. The source was CD4+ T cells from PBMCs cultured with SARS-CoV-2 spike peptides, collected before COVID-19 vaccination. The receptors here all came from a human donor who received a COVID-19 vaccine. The CDR3 runs from the conserved cysteine through the conserved F or W. D genes are given only for firm matches. Expanded clones are given a class, and other clones once, few, many or no size at all.

v_gene,d_gene,abundance,j_gene,CDR3aa,CDR3nt
TRBV4-1,NA,few,TRBJ1-2,CASSRQTNYGYTF,TGCGCCAGCAGCCGCCAGACTAACTATGGCTACACCTTC
TRBV7-3,NA,NA,TRBJ2-1,CASSPHASASYNEQFF,TGTGCCAGCAGCCCCCATGCGAGCGCGTCTTACAATGAGCAGTTCTTC
TRBV2,NA,NA,TRBJ1-2,CASSEVGGGYGYTF,TGTGCCAGCAGTGAAGTAGGGGGGGGCTATGGCTACACCTTC
TRBV28,NA,NA,TRBJ2-7,CASSWAYEQYF,TGTGCCAGCAGTTGGGCCTACGAGCAGTACTTC
TRBV19,TRBD1,NA,TRBJ1-4,CASSILRSDRGQGKLFF,TGTGCCAGTAGTATACTCCGGTCAGACAGGGGGCAGGGAAAACTGTTTTTT
TRBV11-2,NA,once,TRBJ1-4,CASSPSARGTNEKLFF,TGTGCCAGCAGCCCCTCGGCACGGGGAACTAATGAAAAACTGTTTTTT
TRBV2,NA,few,TRBJ2-1,CASSNEAGAEQFF,TGTGCCAGCAGCAACGAGGCGGGGGCCGAGCAGTTCTTC
TRBV28,NA,many,TRBJ2-5,CASSLCFTETQYF,TGTGCCAGCAGTTTATGCTTCACGGAGACCCAGTACTTC
TRBV30,NA,NA,TRBJ2-7,CAWAKMYTGLSYEQYF,TGTGCCTGGGCAAAGATGTACACAGGATTATCCTACGAGCAGTACTTC
TRBV27,NA,NA,TRBJ1-2,CASSLSMTATPLYGYTF,TGTGCCAGCAGTTTAAGTATGACCGCCACCCCCCTCTATGGCTACACCTTC
TRBV10-3,NA,NA,TRBJ2-3,CAISEGGTPTDTQYF,TGTGCCATCAGTGAAGGAGGGACCCCCACAGATACGCAGTATTTT
TRBV9,NA,NA,TRBJ2-7,CASSAQDSSNSYEQYF,TGTGCCAGCAGCGCCCAGGACAGCTCCAATTCCTACGAGCAGTACTTC
TRBV3-1/TRBV3-2,NA,NA,TRBJ2-5,CASSLRGQETQYF,TGTGCCAGCAGCCTTCGGGGACAAGAGACCCAGTACTTC
TRBV5-1,NA,NA,TRBJ1-1,CATSWEGGTEAFF,TGCGCCACCAGCTGGGAGGGTGGGACTGAAGCTTTCTTT
TRBV2,NA,NA,TRBJ2-3,CASSETRGTQYF,TGTGCCAGCAGTGAGACTAGAGGCACGCAGTATTTT
TRBV7-3,TRBD1,NA,TRBJ1-6,CASSAGTGNSPLHF,TGTGCCAGCAGCGCCGGGACAGGGAATTCACCCCTCCACTTT
TRBV25-1,NA,NA,TRBJ2-3,CASSVERTSTDTQYF,TGTGCCAGCAGTGTCGAACGGACTAGCACAGATACGCAGTATTTT
TRBV30,NA,NA,TRBJ2-5,CAWRNGRGGETQYF,TGTGCCTGGAGAAATGGAAGGGGCGGTGAGACCCAGTACTTC
TRBV11-3,TRBD2,NA,TRBJ2-1,CASSLDRLAGGDEQFF,TGTGCCAGCAGCTTAGATAGATTAGCGGGAGGCGATGAGCAGTTCTTC
TRBV18,NA,NA,TRBJ2-7,CASSQRMTYEQYF,TGTGCCAGCTCACAAAGAATGACCTACGAGCAGTACTTC
TRBV30,NA,NA,TRBJ1-5,CAWSVGGAVTGNQPQHF,TGTGCCTGGAGTGTTGGGGGGGCGGTTACGGGCAATCAGCCCCAGCATTTT
TRBV3-1/TRBV3-2,NA,once,TRBJ2-5,CASSWDAETQYF,TGTGCCAGCAGTTGGGACGCAGAGACCCAGTACTTC
TRBV4-3,NA,few,TRBJ1-3,CASSELGLGSGNTIYF,TGCGCCAGCAGCGAGTTGGGGTTAGGGTCTGGAAACACCATATATTTT
TRBV29-1,NA,NA,TRBJ1-2,CSVGIGVYGYTF,TGCAGCGTTGGAATAGGCGTCTATGGCTACACCTTC
TRBV3-1/TRBV3-2,NA,NA,TRBJ1-1,CASSKGGNTEAFF,TGTGCCAGTTCCAAGGGGGGGAACACTGAAGCTTTCTTT
TRBV5-1,TRBD1,NA,TRBJ2-3,CASSLAPTGGGTDTQYF,TGCGCCAGCAGCTTGGCCCCGACAGGGGGAGGCACAGATACGCAGTATTTT
TRBV4-1,NA,NA,TRBJ1-5,CASSQERWQPQHF,TGCGCCAGCAGCCAAGAAAGGTGGCAGCCCCAGCATTTT
TRBV30,TRBD2,NA,TRBJ2-1,CAWSIGVLAGGPWNEQFF,TGTGCCTGGAGTATCGGTGTGCTAGCGGGGGGGCCGTGGAATGAGCAGTTCTTC
TRBV11-2,NA,NA,TRBJ2-1,CASSSLTQYNEQFF,TGTGCCAGCAGCTCCCTGACCCAATACAATGAGCAGTTCTTC
TRBV11-1,NA,NA,TRBJ2-3,CASSSDRDKAADTQYF,TGTGCCAGCAGCTCCGACCGGGACAAGGCCGCAGATACGCAGTATTTT
TRBV7-6,NA,NA,TRBJ2-1,CASSLGPGRTYNEQFF,TGTGCCAGCAGCTTAGGGCCGGGGCGAACCTACAATGAGCAGTTCTTC
TRBV28,NA,NA,TRBJ1-4,CASSYVGGLFF,TGTGCCAGCAGTTATGTGGGGGGACTGTTTTTT
TRBV19,NA,NA,TRBJ1-1,CASTTESGRGGLNTEAFF,TGTGCCAGTACCACCGAGTCGGGGAGGGGGGGATTGAACACTGAAGCTTTCTTT
TRBV5-1,NA,NA,TRBJ1-2,CASSPAAGVGGYTF,TGCGCCAGCAGCCCAGCGGCGGGCGTGGGGGGCTACACCTTC
TRBV5-1,NA,NA,TRBJ2-2,CASSAGQSSWTGELFF,TGCGCCAGCAGCGCCGGACAGAGCAGTTGGACCGGGGAGCTGTTTTTT
TRBV2,NA,NA,TRBJ2-5,CASRASNGVTQYF,TGTGCCAGCAGGGCCAGCAACGGGGTGACCCAGTACTTC
TRBV11-2,NA,NA,TRBJ2-5,CASSLDPGFFATQYF,TGTGCCAGCAGCTTAGATCCGGGGTTCTTCGCGACCCAGTACTTC
TRBV18,TRBD1,NA,TRBJ1-3,CASSPGQSGNTIYF,TGTGCCAGCTCGCCGGGACAGAGTGGAAACACCATATATTTT
TRBV7-6,TRBD1,few,TRBJ2-1,CASSLNLGQGYNEQFF,TGTGCCAGCAGCTTAAACCTGGGACAGGGCTACAATGAGCAGTTCTTC
TRBV6-4,TRBD2,NA,TRBJ2-3,CASSTGLAATDTQYF,TGTGCCAGCAGTACGGGACTAGCGGCGACAGATACGCAGTATTTT
TRBV5-1,NA,NA,TRBJ2-1,CASSTTGSPYNEQFF,TGCGCCAGCAGCACCACAGGGTCGCCCTACAATGAGCAGTTCTTC
TRBV28,NA,NA,TRBJ2-4,CASSMTGPQNIQYF,TGTGCCAGCAGTATGACCGGGCCCCAAAACATTCAGTACTTC
TRBV5-4,NA,NA,TRBJ1-4,CASSLKTNEKLFF,TGTGCCAGCAGTCTTAAGACTAATGAAAAACTGTTTTTT
TRBV12-3/TRBV12-4,NA,NA,TRBJ1-2,CASARQGVYGYTF,TGTGCCAGCGCCCGCCAGGGCGTCTATGGCTACACCTTC
TRBV4-1,NA,NA,TRBJ1-1,CASSQESLPTNTEAFF,TGCGCCAGCAGCCAAGAGTCCCTGCCAACGAACACTGAAGCTTTCTTT